This paragraph reports one T cell receptor beta chain. Its target is unknown. The V gene end was trimmed by 4 bases and the J gene end by 7 bases; junction bases not matched to a gene: 6. CDR3 length equals 14 residues. CDR1 and CDR2 (germline): SNHLY, FYNNEI. This entry comes from a study of shared clonotypes between healthy human individuals. Study conclusions and caveats: The small donor group covered limited genetic and exposure diversity.

At the deep level, the assay was run. The repertoire was sequenced with immunoSEQ multiplex PCR; TCRdb's copy has only in-frame clones and lacks some. The sample records approximately 510,000 clones, around 79% being singletons. Only Caucasian adults living in Nashville, Tennessee made up the donor group. The chain is built from TRBV2 and TRBJ1-4; TRBD1 agrees at 7 bases. The sequencing sample was made of PBMCs. The sequence came from a woman aged 40 to 50 in good health. Some clones in this sample may be carry-over from other donors' samples. The CDR3 is CASSAQGIGEKLFF. As DNA, the CDR3 is TGTGCCAGCAGTGCACAGGGGATTGGTGAAAAACTGTTTTTT.